One and the same sample provided the 28 T cell receptor beta chains below, sequenced in a study of Ad26.COV2.S vaccination and SARS-CoV-2 variants. The data were produced by immunoSEQ multiplex PCR, yet TCRdb's version contains in-frame clones alone and is incomplete. The data hold over 200,000 clones, with around 89% observed a single time. Regarding treatment: around 19 received Ad26.COV2.S at low or high dose, single or two shots; 5 received placebo; per-sample allocation not given. The samples were gathered on day 63 after the first injection of vaccine or placebo. The material sequenced was peripheral blood, taken in a trial of Ad26.COV2.S vaccine versus placebo. The receptors were sampled from a person between 18 and 65 years old who received the Ad26.COV2.S COVID-19 vaccine or a placebo.

This rearrangement joins TRBV9 to TRBJ2-3; 7 nucleotides align to TRBD2. The CDR3 totals 14 residues. The trim removed 4 bases at V and 4 bases at J, leaving 6 bases unmatched. Germline CDR1 is SGDLS and CDR2 is YYNGEE. The chain's CDR3 is CASSLGGFADTQYF. The DNA for the CDR3 is TGTGCCAGCAGCCTCGGGGGGTTCGCAGATACGCAGTATTTT.

The CDR3 sequence is CAISEGGLGAQSNQPQHF. The CDR3 region has the DNA TGTGCCATCAGTGAAGGGGGGTTGGGGGCGCAAAGCAATCAGCCCCAGCATTTT. This chain uses TRBV10-3 with TRBJ1-5, with D tentatively TRBD1 (6 bases). There are 18 residues in the CDR3. Trimming took off 3 bases at V and 1 base at J, with 19 bases between the two ends. The germline gives CDR1 ENHRY, CDR2 SYGVKD.

The chain combines TRBV24-1 with TRBJ2-2; D is undetermined. Germline CDR1 is KGHDR and CDR2 is SFDVKD. This CDR3 region has 15 residues. V was cut by 5 bases and J by 0 bases, with 9 bases left in between. Here the CDR3 reads CATSVRTANTGELFF. The CDR3 DNA sequence: TGTGCCACCAGTGTCAGGACGGCGAACACCGGGGAGCTGTTTTTT.

V is TRBV7-2 and J is TRBJ2-1; TRBD2 aligns across 9 bases. J gave up 7 bases and V 2 bases, and 9 bases lay outside the gene matches. There are 16 residues in the CDR3. Germline V gene lookup returns CDR1 SGHTA and CDR2 FQGNSA. The CDR3 DNA follows: TGTGCCAGCAGCTTAACGCGCACTAGCGGGCGAAATGAGCAGTTCTTC. Translation gives CASSLTRTSGRNEQFF.

The gene calls are TRBV7-3 and TRBJ2-3; 11 bases fit TRBD2. The CDR3 is 15 amino acids. Unmatched junction bases numbered 2, after V lost 5 bases and J lost 1 base. Germline V gene data show CDR1 as SGHTA and CDR2 as FQGTGA. For the CDR3, the DNA is TGTGCCAGCAGCGAGGGACTAGCGGGCACAGATACGCAGTATTTT. Translation: CASSEGLAGTDTQYF.

The J gene is TRBJ2-7, the V gene TRBV20-1, with 8 bases fitting TRBD2. Germline CDR1 is DFQATT and CDR2 is SNEGSKA (reference sequence). The CDR3 extends over 14 amino acids. The V gene end was trimmed by 3 bases and the J gene end by 0 bases; junction bases not matched to a gene: 4. The CDR3 DNA reads TGCAGTGCTAGTTTCGGGAGGGCCTCCTACGAGCAGTACTTC. Protein: CSASFGRASYEQYF.

V and J are TRBV6-5 and TRBJ2-3, with D uncertain. Looked up from germline, CDR1 is MNHEY and CDR2 is SVGAGI. Trimming cost V 2 bases and J 2 bases, with 11 bases left between them. CDR3 length: 15 amino acids. The CDR3 is CASSYGGLYTDTQYF. The DNA of the CDR3 is TGTGCCAGCAGTTACGGCGGCCTTTACACAGATACGCAGTATTTT.

The genes are TRBV29-1 and TRBJ1-3; the D is unclear. There are 13 residues in the CDR3. The V and J ends lost 6 bases and 0 bases respectively, with 9 bases between them. Germline lookup yields CDR1 SQVTM and CDR2 ANQGSEA. The CDR3 is CSVAGSSGNTIYF. CDR3 coding DNA: TGCAGCGTGGCCGGGAGCTCTGGAAACACCATATATTTT.

This rearrangement joins TRBV4-2 to TRBJ2-7; maybe TRBD1 (6 bases). Germline lookup yields CDR1 LGHNA and CDR2 YNFKEQ. The CDR3 contains 13 residues. The germline V and J ends were trimmed by 4 bases and 1 base, with 8 bases remaining between them. The CDR3 region has the DNA TGTGCCAGCAGCCCCGGACAGTCCTACGAGCAGTACTTC. Translating gives CASSPGQSYEQYF.

The rearrangement uses TRBV5-1 and TRBJ1-6; D perhaps matches TRBD1 (5 bases). This CDR3 is 14 amino acids long. CDR1 is SGHRS and CDR2 is YFSETQ in the germline V gene. V was trimmed by 2 bases and J by 14 bases, leaving 17 bases between them. In nucleotides, the CDR3 is TGCGCCAGCAGCTTCGGAGGGGACCTTCCAACCCTCCACTTT. Translating it yields CASSFGGDLPTLHF.

The chain joins TRBV19 to TRBJ2-2; the D is unclear. This CDR3 has 14 residues. Germline CDR1 is LNHDA and CDR2 is SQIVND (reference sequence). V gave up 3 bases and J gave up 2 bases, with 7 bases separating them. CDR3 amino acids: CASSIGLNTGELFF. The CDR3, as DNA: TGTGCCAGTAGTATTGGCCTAAACACCGGGGAGCTGTTTTTT.

This chain's CDR3 is CASSEYPGSPLHF. The CDR3 DNA is TGTGCCAGCAGTGAATACCCCGGTTCACCCCTCCACTTT. The chain has TRBV6-4 and TRBJ1-6; no definite D call. V gave up 3 bases and J gave up 9 bases, with 9 bases separating them. This CDR3 has 13 amino acids. Germline values: CDR1 MRHNA, CDR2 SNTAGT.

The V gene is TRBV28, the J gene TRBJ2-7, with D perhaps TRBD2 (6 bases). The CDR3 is made up of 15 amino acids. The V and J ends lost 2 bases and 5 bases respectively, with 16 bases between them. Germline V lookup: CDR1 MDHEN, CDR2 SYDVKM. The chain's CDR3 is CASSLEEGTFDEQYF. CDR3 nucleotides: TGTGCCAGCAGTTTAGAGGAGGGAACGTTCGACGAGCAGTACTTC.

The rearrangement uses TRBV9 and TRBJ2-2, with D uncertain. The CDR3 sequence is 14 residues long. The germline V and J ends were trimmed by 2 bases and 6 bases, with 11 bases remaining between them. Germline V CDR1 and CDR2: SGDLS, YYNGEE. DNA for the CDR3: TGTGCCAGCAGCGTCTCTAGTGAAGCCGGGGAGCTGTTTTTT. This codes for CASSVSSEAGELFF.

The chain couples TRBV6-2 or TRBV6-3 to TRBJ1-5; D unresolved. The V end lost 0 bases, the J end lost 0 bases, and 15 bases lay between the germline ends. Per germline, CDR1 MNHEY and CDR2 SVGEGT. CDR3 length: 18 residues. The CDR3 DNA follows: TGTGCCAGCAGTTACTCCCGGCACGTGGCTAATAGCAATCAGCCCCAGCATTTT. It is translated as CASSYSRHVANSNQPQHF.

The chain joins TRBV3-1 (or the pseudogene TRBV3-2) to TRBJ2-5; 7 bases agree with TRBD1. From germline, CDR1 is LGHDT and CDR2 YNNKEL (reference sequence). V shed 3 bases and J 0 bases; nucleotides not matched to a gene: 4. The CDR3 runs to 15 residues. The CDR3 region is CASSQADRYQETQYF. CDR3 DNA: TGTGCCAGCAGCCAGGCGGACAGGTACCAAGAGACCCAGTACTTC.

This clone was seen once. The rearrangement joins TRBV18 to TRBJ1-5; D is uncertain. The CDR3 length is 14 residues. The germline V and J ends were trimmed by 2 bases and 2 bases, with 7 bases remaining between them. Looked up from germline, CDR1 is KGHSH and CDR2 is LQKENI. The CDR3 region is CASSPVIGNQPQHF. CDR3 nucleotide sequence: TGTGCCAGCTCACCAGTCATAGGCAATCAGCCCCAGCATTTT.

The chain is built from TRBV4-1 and TRBJ2-4; the D is unclear. The CDR3 totals 13 residues. V lost 4 bases, J lost 2 bases, and 6 bases lay in between. Germline CDR1 MGHRA, CDR2 YSYEKL. The CDR3 DNA follows: TGCGCCAGCAGCCCCCTGACCAAAAACATTCAGTACTTC. Encoded protein: CASSPLTKNIQYF.

The chain employs TRBV3-1 (or the pseudogene TRBV3-2) and TRBJ2-3, with D perhaps being TRBD1 or TRBD2 (5 bases each). Trimming left V 4 bases short and J 3 bases short, with 20 bases between. CDR1 is LGHDT and CDR2 is YNNKEL in the germline V gene (reference sequence). The CDR3 covers 17 residues. The CDR3 spells CASSPAPLRGQTDTQYF. CDR3 nucleotides: TGTGCCAGCAGCCCCGCCCCGTTGAGGGGTCAGACAGATACGCAGTATTTT.

The V and J genes are TRBV6-1 and TRBJ1-1, with D maybe TRBD1 (6 bases). Trimming stripped 3 bases from V and 7 bases from J, with 15 bases between. The CDR3 has 14 residues. Germline loops: CDR1 MNHNS, CDR2 SASEGT. The CDR3 loop is CASSEVGGGGEAFF. The CDR3, as DNA: TGTGCCAGCAGTGAGGTAGGCGGGGGCGGTGAAGCTTTCTTT.

V gene TRBV27 combines with J gene TRBJ2-3; D tentatively reads TRBD1 or TRBD2 (6 bases each). Germline V gene sequence: CDR1 MNHEY, CDR2 SMNVEV (reference sequence). This CDR3 region has 15 residues. V gave up 8 bases and J gave up 6 bases, with 21 bases separating them. DNA of the CDR3: TGTGCCAGCCGGGGGCGGGACGCCGGTCGGGATACGCAGTATTTT. Its translation is CASRGRDAGRDTQYF.

The CDR3 DNA sequence: TGTGCCAGCAGTCGCCCCGGACAGTCCCAAGAGACCCAGTACTTC. Translation gives CASSRPGQSQETQYF. The rearrangement uses TRBV6-7 and TRBJ2-5; perhaps TRBD1 as D (6 bases). TRBV6-7 is placed among ORFs of uncertain function. Trimming took off 5 bases at V and 1 base at J, with 14 bases between the two ends. The length of the CDR3 is 15 residues.

The CDR3, as DNA: TGTGCCTGGAGTGTAGGACAGGGCGTTTTTAGGATCTCCTATAATTCACCCCTCCACTTT. This codes for CAWSVGQGVFRISYNSPLHF. J is TRBJ1-6 and V is TRBV30; TRBD1 aligns across 8 bases. The germline V gene has CDR1 GTSNPN and CDR2 SVGIG (reference sequence). V dropped 0 bases and J dropped 0; count of bases not matched to a gene: 13. The CDR3 consists of 20 residues.

The chain joins TRBV24-1 to TRBJ2-3, with 9 bases matching TRBD2. Per the germline V gene, CDR1 is KGHDR and CDR2 is SFDVKD. J was trimmed by 0 bases and V by 5 bases; bases with no gene match: 8. The CDR3 contains 17 residues. The CDR3 region is CATSVRRLADSTDTQYF. For the CDR3, the DNA is TGTGCCACCAGTGTCCGCCGACTAGCGGATAGCACAGATACGCAGTATTTT.

The V gene is TRBV3-1 (or the pseudogene TRBV3-2), the J gene TRBJ1-4; unclear D gene. Trimming left V 1 base short and J 3 bases short, with 6 bases between. The length of the CDR3 is 14 residues. Germline loops: CDR1 LGHDT, CDR2 YNNKEL (reference sequence). CDR3 in DNA: TGTGCCAGCAGCCAAGGAGGGTCTAATGAAAAACTGTTTTTT. Its protein product is CASSQGGSNEKLFF.

V is TRBV9 and J is TRBJ2-1, with D possibly matching TRBD2 (6 bases). Between the trimmed V and J ends, which lost 4 bases and 8 bases, there was a span of 16 bases. CDR1 is SGDLS and CDR2 is YYNGEE in the germline V gene. The CDR3 is 14 residues long. This CDR3 is CASSPPGAPHEQFF. DNA for the CDR3: TGTGCCAGCAGCCCTCCGGGAGCTCCCCATGAGCAGTTCTTC. Based on the CDR3 plus reference TRBV9 and TRBJ2-1, the full variable domain is DSGVTQTPKHLITATGQRVTLRCSPRSGDLSVYWYQQSLDQGLQFLIQYYNGEERAKGNILERFSAQQFPDLHSELNLSSLELGDSALYFCASSPPGAPHEQFFGPGTRLTVL.

Only one count was recorded for this clone. The J gene is TRBJ1-1, the V gene TRBV12-3 or TRBV12-4; no reliable D call. V was shortened by 6 bases and J by 1 base, with 9 bases between the two germline ends. The CDR3 totals 13 residues. DNA for the CDR3: TGTGCCAGCAGACCGGACGGGAACACTGAAGCTTTCTTT. Residues: CASRPDGNTEAFF.

This clone has only a few counts. The rearrangement links TRBV6-6 to TRBJ2-7, with 8 bases matching TRBD1. CDR3 length: 13 residues. The junction had 5 bases not matched to a gene; V was cut back by 8 bases and J by 2 bases. Germline values: CDR1 MNHNY, CDR2 SVGAGI (reference sequence). This CDR3 is CASGDRGPYEQYF. The CDR3 DNA sequence: TGTGCCAGCGGAGACAGGGGTCCCTACGAGCAGTACTTC.